This T cell receptor (beta chain) stems from a study of blood T cell repertoires in COVID-19. Looking at the study overall: Both acute and convalescent COVID-19 samples were obtained from the United States, Italy and Spain. The analysed material was cDNA or gDNA that came from T cells, B-cell-depleted T cells, or PBMCs.

The germline CDR1 and CDR2 sequences are WSHSY and SAAADI. The CDR3 consists of 15 residues. Trimming stripped 1 base from V and 2 bases from J, with 9 bases between. This clone was picked up one time. In the authors' methods: Reference gene primer amplification gave estimated nucleated cell counts. TCRdb keeps only in-frame clones here, not all; method: immunoSEQ multiplex PCR. The V and J calls and clone size come from that table; D and trimming were worked out from the DNA. The profile shows hundreds of thousands of clones, around 80% of them singletons. The rearrangement uses TRBV10-2 and TRBJ2-1; D is unresolved. The material sequenced was peripheral blood. The origin of this receptor is a man aged 40-55 years with acute or convalescent COVID-19. The CDR3 loop is CASSEWAETYNEQFF. As DNA, the CDR3 is TGCGCCAGCAGTGAGTGGGCAGAAACCTACAATGAGCAGTTCTTC.